This TCR beta chain was sequenced during a study of blood T cell repertoires in COVID-19. Trimming shortened V by 3 bases and J by 5 bases, and 7 bases separated the two germline ends. The CDR3 loop spans 12 amino acids. Germline V gene data show CDR1 as SGHTA and CDR2 as FQGNSA. Source study methods: From reference gene primer amplification, estimates of nucleated cell counts were derived. Sequenced by immunoSEQ multiplex PCR; TCRdb stores in-frame clones only, minus some. The V and J calls and clone size are taken from that table; D and trimming were inferred from the DNA. The sample lists around 130,000 clones; roughly four fifths were seen once.

Sequenced material: peripheral blood. This TCR came from a human donor in a cohort sampled during active COVID-19. The rearrangement uses TRBV7-2 and TRBJ1-2; maybe TRBD1 (5 bases). The CDR3 region is CASSFPGYGYTF. CDR3 in DNA: TGTGCCAGCAGCTTCCCAGGGTATGGCTACACCTTC.